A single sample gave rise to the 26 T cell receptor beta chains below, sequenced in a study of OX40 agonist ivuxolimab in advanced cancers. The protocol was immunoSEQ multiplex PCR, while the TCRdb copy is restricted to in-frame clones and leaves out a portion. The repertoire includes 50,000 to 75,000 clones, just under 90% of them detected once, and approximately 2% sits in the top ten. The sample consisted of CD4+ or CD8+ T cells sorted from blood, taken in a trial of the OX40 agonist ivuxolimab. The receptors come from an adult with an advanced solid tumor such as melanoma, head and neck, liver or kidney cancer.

Here the CDR3 reads CSVQEAIEEQYF. DNA of the CDR3: TGCAGCGTCCAGGAAGCGATCGAAGAGCAGTACTTC. This rearrangement joins TRBV29-1 to TRBJ2-7; unclear D gene. The CDR3 is 12 residues long. V was clipped by 6 bases and J by 7 bases, with 16 bases between them. In germline, CDR1 is SQVTM, CDR2 ANQGSEA.

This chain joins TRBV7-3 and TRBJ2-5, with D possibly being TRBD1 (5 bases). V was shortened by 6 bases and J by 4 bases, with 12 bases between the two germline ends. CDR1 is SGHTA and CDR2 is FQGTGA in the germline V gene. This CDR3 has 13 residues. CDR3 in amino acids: CASSFRVVETQYF. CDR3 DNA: TGTGCCAGCAGTTTCAGGGTTGTAGAGACCCAGTACTTC.

The CDR3, as DNA: TGTGCCAGCAGCCCTCAATGGACAGGGAAAGAGACCCAGTACTTC. This encodes CASSPQWTGKETQYF. The J gene is TRBJ2-5, the V gene TRBV5-5; 8 nucleotides match TRBD1. V was pared by 4 bases and J by 3 bases, with 8 bases of the junction left unmatched. The CDR3 is 15 residues long. Looked up from germline, CDR1 is SGHKS and CDR2 is YYEKEE (reference sequence).

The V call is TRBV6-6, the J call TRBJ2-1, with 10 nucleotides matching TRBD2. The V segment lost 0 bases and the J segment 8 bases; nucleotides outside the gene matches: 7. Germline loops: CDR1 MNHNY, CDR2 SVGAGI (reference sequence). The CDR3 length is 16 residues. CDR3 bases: TGTGCCAGCAGTTACTCGTTGAGCGGGGGGGCCTATGAGCAGTTCTTC. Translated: CASSYSLSGGAYEQFF.

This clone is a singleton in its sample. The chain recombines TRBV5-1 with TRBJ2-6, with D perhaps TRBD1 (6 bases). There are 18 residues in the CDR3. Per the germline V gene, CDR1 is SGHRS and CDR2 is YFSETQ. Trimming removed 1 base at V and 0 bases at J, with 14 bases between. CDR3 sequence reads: CASSLWQGQISGANVLTF. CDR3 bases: TGCGCCAGCAGCTTGTGGCAGGGGCAAATCTCTGGGGCCAACGTCCTGACTTTC. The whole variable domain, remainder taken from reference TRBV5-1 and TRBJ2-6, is KAGVTQTPRYLIKTRGQQVTLSCSPISGHRSVSWYQQTPGQGLQFLFEYFSETQRNKGNFPGRFSGRQFSNSRSEMNVSTLELGDSALYLCASSLWQGQISGANVLTFGAGSRLTVL.

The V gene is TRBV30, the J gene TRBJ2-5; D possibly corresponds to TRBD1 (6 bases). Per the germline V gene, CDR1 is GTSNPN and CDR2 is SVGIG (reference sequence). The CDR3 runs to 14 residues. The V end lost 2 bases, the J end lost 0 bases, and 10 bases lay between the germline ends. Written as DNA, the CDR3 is TGTGCCTGGAGTCATGGACAGCACCAAGAGACCCAGTACTTC. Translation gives CAWSHGQHQETQYF.

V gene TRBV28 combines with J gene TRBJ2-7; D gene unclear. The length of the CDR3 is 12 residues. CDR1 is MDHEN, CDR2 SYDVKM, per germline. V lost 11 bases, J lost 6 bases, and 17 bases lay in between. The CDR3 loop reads CAAWSSRSEQYF. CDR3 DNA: TGTGCCGCTTGGTCTTCTCGTAGCGAGCAGTACTTC. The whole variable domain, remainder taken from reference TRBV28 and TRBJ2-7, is DVKVTQSSRYLVKRTGEKVFLECVQDMDHENMFWYRQDPGLGLRLIYFSYDVKMKEKGDIPEGYSVSREKKERFSLILESASTNQTSMYLCAAWSSRSEQYFGPGTRLTVT.

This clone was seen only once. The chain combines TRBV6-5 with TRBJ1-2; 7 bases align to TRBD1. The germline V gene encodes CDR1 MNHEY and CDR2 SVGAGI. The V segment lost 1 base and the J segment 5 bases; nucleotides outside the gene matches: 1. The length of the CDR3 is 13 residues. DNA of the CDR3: TGTGCCAGCAGTTACTTGGGACAGTATGGCTACACCTTC. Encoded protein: CASSYLGQYGYTF.

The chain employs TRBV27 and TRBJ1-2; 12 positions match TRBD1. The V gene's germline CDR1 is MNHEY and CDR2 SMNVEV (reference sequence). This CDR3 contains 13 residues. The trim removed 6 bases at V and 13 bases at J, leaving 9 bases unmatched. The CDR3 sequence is CASRSGQGARGTF. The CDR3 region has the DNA TGTGCCAGCAGATCGGGACAGGGGGCTAGGGGCACCTTC.

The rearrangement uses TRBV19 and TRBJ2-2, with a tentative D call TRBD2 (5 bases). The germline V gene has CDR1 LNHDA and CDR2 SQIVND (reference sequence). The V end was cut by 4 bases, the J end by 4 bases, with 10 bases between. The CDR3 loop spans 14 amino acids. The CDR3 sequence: CASSREKGTGELFF. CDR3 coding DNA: TGTGCCAGTAGTAGGGAGAAGGGCACCGGGGAGCTGTTTTTT.

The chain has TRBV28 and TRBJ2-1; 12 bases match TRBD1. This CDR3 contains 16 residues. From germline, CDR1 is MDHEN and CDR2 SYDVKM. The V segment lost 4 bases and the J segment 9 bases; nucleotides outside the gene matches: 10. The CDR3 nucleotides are TGTGCCAGCAGTTCTCCACCGGGACAGGGGGCGGGTGAGCAGTTCTTC. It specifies CASSSPPGQGAGEQFF.

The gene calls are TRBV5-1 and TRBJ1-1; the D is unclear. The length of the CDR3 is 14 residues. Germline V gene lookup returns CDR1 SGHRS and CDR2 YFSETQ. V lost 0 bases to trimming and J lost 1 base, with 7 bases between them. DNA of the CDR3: TGCGCCAGCAGCTTGGGCGGGAAGAACACTGAAGCTTTCTTT. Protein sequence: CASSLGGKNTEAFF.

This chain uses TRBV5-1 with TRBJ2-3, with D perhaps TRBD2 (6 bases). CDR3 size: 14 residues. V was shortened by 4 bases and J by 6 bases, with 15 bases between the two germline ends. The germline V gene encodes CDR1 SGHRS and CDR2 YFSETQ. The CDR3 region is CASSDDTRGDTQYF. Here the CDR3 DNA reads TGCGCCAGCAGCGATGACACGCGGGGTGATACGCAGTATTTT.

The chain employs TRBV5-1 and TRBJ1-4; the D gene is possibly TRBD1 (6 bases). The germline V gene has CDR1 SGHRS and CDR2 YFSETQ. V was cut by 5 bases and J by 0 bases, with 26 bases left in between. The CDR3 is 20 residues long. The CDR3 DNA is TGCGCCAGCAGTCTCAACCCGGCGGCGGGGGGCGCAGCAACTAATGAAAAACTGTTTTTT. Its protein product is CASSLNPAAGGAATNEKLFF.

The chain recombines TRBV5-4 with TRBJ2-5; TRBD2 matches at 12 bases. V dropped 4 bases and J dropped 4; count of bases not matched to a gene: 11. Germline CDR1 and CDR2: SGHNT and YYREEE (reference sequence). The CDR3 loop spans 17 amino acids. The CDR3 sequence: CASSVGGLAGLRETQYF. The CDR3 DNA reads TGTGCCAGCAGCGTCGGAGGACTAGCGGGGCTTAGAGAGACCCAGTACTTC.

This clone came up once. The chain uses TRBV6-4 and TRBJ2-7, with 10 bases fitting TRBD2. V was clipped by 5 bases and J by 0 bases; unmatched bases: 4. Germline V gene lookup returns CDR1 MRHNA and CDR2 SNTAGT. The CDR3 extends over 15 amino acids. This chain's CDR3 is CASSQASGSSYEQYF. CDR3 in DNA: TGTGCCAGCAGTCAAGCTAGCGGGAGCTCCTACGAGCAGTACTTC.

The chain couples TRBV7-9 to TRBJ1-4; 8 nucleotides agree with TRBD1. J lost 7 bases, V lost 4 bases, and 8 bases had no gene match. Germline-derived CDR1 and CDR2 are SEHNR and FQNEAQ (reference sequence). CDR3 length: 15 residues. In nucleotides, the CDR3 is TGTGCCAGCAGCTCTTGGACAGGGTTAGGTGAAAAACTGTTTTTT. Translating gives CASSSWTGLGEKLFF.

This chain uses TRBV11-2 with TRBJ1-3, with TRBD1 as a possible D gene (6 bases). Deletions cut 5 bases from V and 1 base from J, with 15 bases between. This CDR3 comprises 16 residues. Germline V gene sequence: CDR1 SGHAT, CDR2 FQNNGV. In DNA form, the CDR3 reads TGTGCCAGCAGCGAAATGGGGGGCTTGTCTGGAAACACCATATATTTT. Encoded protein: CASSEMGGLSGNTIYF.

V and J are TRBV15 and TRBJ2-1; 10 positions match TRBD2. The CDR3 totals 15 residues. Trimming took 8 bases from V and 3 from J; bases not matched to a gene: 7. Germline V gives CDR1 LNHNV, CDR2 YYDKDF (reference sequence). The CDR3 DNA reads TGTGCCACCCTACCAGCTAGCGGGAGCTACAATGAGCAGTTCTTC. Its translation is CATLPASGSYNEQFF.

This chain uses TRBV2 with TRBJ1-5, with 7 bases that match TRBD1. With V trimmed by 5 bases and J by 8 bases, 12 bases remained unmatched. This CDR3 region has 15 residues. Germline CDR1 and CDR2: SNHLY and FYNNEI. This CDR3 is CASSLTGIDWEPQHF. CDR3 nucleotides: TGTGCCAGCAGTTTGACAGGGATTGATTGGGAGCCCCAGCATTTT.

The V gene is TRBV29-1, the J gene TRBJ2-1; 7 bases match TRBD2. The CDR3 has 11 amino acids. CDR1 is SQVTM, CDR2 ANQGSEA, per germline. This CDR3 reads CGGGALNEQFF. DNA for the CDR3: TGCGGGGGAGGGGCCCTAAATGAGCAGTTCTTC.

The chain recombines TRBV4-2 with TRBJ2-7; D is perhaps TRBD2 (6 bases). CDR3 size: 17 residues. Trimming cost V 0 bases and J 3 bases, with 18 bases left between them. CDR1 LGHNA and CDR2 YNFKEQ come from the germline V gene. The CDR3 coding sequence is TGTGCCAGCAGCCAAGATTTTGGAGGGCTTACTTACTACGAGCAGTACTTC. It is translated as CASSQDFGGLTYYEQYF.

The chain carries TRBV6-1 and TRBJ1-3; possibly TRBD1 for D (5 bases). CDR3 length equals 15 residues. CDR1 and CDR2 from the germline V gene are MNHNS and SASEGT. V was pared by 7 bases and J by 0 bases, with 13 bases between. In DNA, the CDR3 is TGTGCCAGCAAGCCGACAGATTACTCTGGAAACACCATATATTTT. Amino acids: CASKPTDYSGNTIYF.

The DNA for the CDR3 is TGTGCCAGCAGTCGCGGGACTCTTTACAATGAGCAGTTCTTC. Amino acid sequence: CASSRGTLYNEQFF. The chain links TRBV6-6 to TRBJ2-1, with D possibly TRBD2 on 6 matching bases. CDR3 length: 14 amino acids. V was shortened by 5 bases and J by 4 bases, with 12 bases between the two germline ends. Germline-derived CDR1 and CDR2 are MNHNY and SVGAGI (reference sequence).

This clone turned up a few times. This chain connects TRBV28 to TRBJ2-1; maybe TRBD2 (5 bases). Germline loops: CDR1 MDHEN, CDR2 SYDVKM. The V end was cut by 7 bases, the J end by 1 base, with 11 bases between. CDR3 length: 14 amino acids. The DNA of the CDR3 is TGTGCCAGCACCTTTGGGAGATCCTACAATGAGCAGTTCTTC. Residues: CASTFGRSYNEQFF.

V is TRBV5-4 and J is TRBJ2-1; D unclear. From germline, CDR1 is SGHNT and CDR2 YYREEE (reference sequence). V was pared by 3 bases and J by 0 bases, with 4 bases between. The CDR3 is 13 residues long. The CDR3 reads CASSWSSYNEQFF. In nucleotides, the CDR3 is TGTGCCAGCAGCTGGAGCTCCTACAATGAGCAGTTCTTC.